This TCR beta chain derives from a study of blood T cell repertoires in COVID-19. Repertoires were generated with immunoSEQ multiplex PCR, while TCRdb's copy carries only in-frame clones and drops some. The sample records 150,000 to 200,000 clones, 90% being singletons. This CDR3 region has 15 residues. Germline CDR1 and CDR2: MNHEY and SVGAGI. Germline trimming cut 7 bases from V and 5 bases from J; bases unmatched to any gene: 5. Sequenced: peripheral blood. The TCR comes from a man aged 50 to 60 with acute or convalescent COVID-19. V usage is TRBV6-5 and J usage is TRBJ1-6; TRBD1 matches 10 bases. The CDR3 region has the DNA TGTGCCAGCATCTACGGACAGGGGGATAATTCACCCCTCCACTTT. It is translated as CASIYGQGDNSPLHF.